This TCR beta chain was obtained from a study of shared clonotypes between healthy human individuals. Study-wide points: On the whole, naive subsets had larger estimated richness than memory subsets had. The represented genetic and exposure-history diversity was limited by the small number of donors.

The CDR3 spans 15 residues. Unmatched junction bases numbered 6, after V lost 4 bases and J lost 3 bases. From germline, CDR1 is SGHTA and CDR2 FQGTGA. Every subset had its genomic DNA shared out evenly among several immunoSEQ plates. Per the original data handling: ImmunoSEQ supplied junction-only sequences lacking quality scores, so filtering was different. Clones were sequenced by immunoSEQ multiplex PCR, and TCRdb holds only the in-frame ones, with some missing. The V and J calls and the clone size are those of that table, but D and trimming were determined from the DNA. This sample has under 850,000 clones, with 80% to 95% found just once. In the case of this clone: The antigen remains unidentified.

Naive CD8 cells were CD45RO-negative, positively selected for CCR7, excluding terminally differentiated effector memory CD45RA+ cells. The sequence was collected from a man aged 25 to 40 in good health. Source material: naive CD8+ T cells sorted from blood. V usage is TRBV7-3 and J usage is TRBJ1-1, with 9 bases lining up with TRBD1. CDR3 sequence reads: CASSYTGGRYTEAFF. The CDR3 coding sequence is TGTGCCAGCAGCTACACAGGGGGCAGGTACACTGAAGCTTTCTTT. The full variable domain, its missing parts supplied by reference TRBV7-3 and TRBJ1-1, is GAGVSQTPSNKVTEKGKYVELRCDPISGHTALYWYRQSLGQGPEFLIYFQGTGAADDSGLPNDRFFAVRPEGSVSTLKIQRTERGDSAVYLCASSYTGGRYTEAFFGQGTRLTVV.